Described below is a single TCR beta chain sequence and its context. This sample is part of a study of T cells in Graves' hyperthyroidism and ophthalmopathy. Amplification yielded TCR beta CDR3 regions, with RNA transcripts as the source. During a first-round RT-PCR of the TCR CDR3, the HTBI primer set was used. TCRdb reprocessed the multiplex PCR reads with MiXCR, giving one entry per CDR3 protein. This sample has around 560,000 distinct CDR3 sequences, with over 15% found just once. The sequencing sample was made of blood. The sequence derives from a woman younger than 30 with Graves' hyperthyroidism.

The CDR3 DNA sequence: TGTGCCAGTAGCCCATTACAACAGGGATTACGCGGCTACACCTTC. This gives the protein CASSPLQQGLRGYTF. This chain uses TRBV19 with TRBJ1-2, with D tentatively TRBD1 (6 bases). The CDR3 is made up of 15 amino acids. Trimming pared 6 bases from V and 8 bases from J, leaving 22 bases between. Germline V gene lookup returns CDR1 LNHDA and CDR2 SQIVND (reference sequence).